The rows below give T cell receptor beta chains drawn from one sample of a study of cytomegalovirus exposure and HLA in healthy donors. Some clones are missing from TCRdb's copy, which holds only in-frame ones; the method was immunoSEQ multiplex PCR. This table holds tens of thousands of clones, 65% to 70% found once. Material: PBMCs. Receptor source: a man aged 35-49 years in good health and CMV-seropositive. CDR3s include the opening cysteine and the closing phenylalanine or tryptophan. Fields, in order: D gene, V gene, clone size, J gene, CDR3 protein, CDR3 DNA. D genes are given only for firm matches. For some rows the clone size is stated as once, few or many, or as a class when expanded; others skip it.

.	TRBV4-1	.	TRBJ1-5	CASSQGGAGRNQPQHF	TGCGCCAGCAGCCAAGGTGGGGCAGGGAGGAATCAGCCCCAGCATTTT
.	TRBV28	few	TRBJ1-6	CASSPPPGHVFSPLHF	TGTGCCAGCAGCCCACCCCCTGGACACGTCTTTTCACCCCTCCACTTT
.	TRBV28	.	TRBJ1-3	CASHRGVVLSGNTIYF	TGTGCCAGCCACCGGGGGGTCGTACTCTCTGGAAACACCATATATTTT
TRBD1	TRBV7-6	.	TRBJ1-2	CASSSDRVDGYTF	TGTGCCAGCAGCTCGGACAGGGTAGATGGCTACACCTTC
.	TRBV4-1	.	TRBJ2-7	CASSQDQGLSYEQYF	TGCGCCAGCAGCCAAGACCAGGGTCTTTCCTACGAGCAGTACTTC
.	TRBV7-2	.	TRBJ1-2	CASSPLGNRNYGYTF	TGTGCCAGCAGCCCGCTCGGGAATAGAAACTATGGCTACACCTTC
TRBD1	TRBV6-6	.	TRBJ2-7	CASRTGTGTYEQYF	TGTGCCAGCAGGACCGGGACAGGGACCTACGAGCAGTACTTC
.	TRBV7-2	.	TRBJ2-2	CASSLVSSTSFTNTGELFF	TGTGCCAGCAGCTTAGTGAGCTCGACTTCCTTCACGAACACCGGGGAGCTGTTTTTT
.	TRBV4-1	.	TRBJ2-7	CASSPDQGYEQYF	TGCGCCAGCAGCCCCGACCAGGGCTACGAGCAGTACTTC
TRBD1	TRBV6-5	.	TRBJ1-1	CASSLSTGGNTEAFF	TGTGCCAGCAGTTTATCGACAGGGGGGAACACTGAAGCCTTCTTT
.	TRBV20-1	.	TRBJ1-2	CSAHDSYGYTF	TGCAGTGCTCACGACAGTTATGGCTACACCTTC
TRBD1	TRBV6-5	few	TRBJ2-5	CASSYGPGQQYF	TGTGCCAGCAGTTATGGGCCGGGACAGCAGTACTTC
TRBD1	TRBV5-4	once	TRBJ1-1	CASSPPPGQGRTEAFF	TGTGCCAGCAGCCCACCACCGGGACAGGGGAGGACTGAAGCTTTCTTT
.	TRBV11-3	few	TRBJ2-2	CASSLEGLWGRANTGELFF	TGTGCCAGCAGCTTAGAAGGATTATGGGGCAGAGCGAACACCGGGGAGCTGTTTTTT
.	TRBV27	.	TRBJ2-3	CASSPRDLFTDTQYF	TGTGCCAGCAGTCCCCGGGACTTATTCACAGATACGCAGTATTTT
.	TRBV5-1	.	TRBJ1-2	CASSLVGDGYTF	TGCGCCAGCAGCTTGGTGGGAGATGGCTACACCTTC
.	TRBV7-9	.	TRBJ1-3	CASSLGHPGDGNTIYF	TGTGCCAGCAGCTTAGGACACCCAGGGGATGGAAACACCATATATTTT
.	TRBV30	.	TRBJ1-6	CAWSPPGGLNSPLHF	TGTGCCTGGAGCCCTCCGGGGGGATTGAACTCACCCCTCCACTTT
.	TRBV7-2	.	TRBJ1-5	CASTGNSNQPQHF	TGTGCCAGCACGGGGAATAGCAATCAGCCCCAGCATTTT
.	TRBV19	.	TRBJ2-3	CASSSNRDNTDTQYF	TGTGCCAGTAGTAGCAACAGAGACAACACAGATACGCAGTATTTT
.	TRBV4-2	once	TRBJ2-1	CASSPFGGGFLNEQFF	TGTGCCAGCAGCCCGTTTGGCGGGGGCTTTTTGAATGAGCAGTTCTTC
TRBD1	TRBV5-4	.	TRBJ1-2	CASSIQGASNYGYTF	TGTGCCAGCAGCATTCAGGGGGCGAGCAACTATGGCTACACCTTC
.	TRBV7-8	.	TRBJ1-6	CASSRVQDGRSTLHF	TGTGCCAGCAGTCGCGTACAGGATGGAAGGAGCACCCTCCACTTT
.	TRBV13	.	TRBJ2-3	CASSGGSGEDTQYF	TGTGCCAGCAGTGGTGGTTCGGGAGAAGATACGCAGTATTTT
TRBD1	TRBV7-2	.	TRBJ2-3	CASSFWTGADTQYF	TGTGCCAGCAGCTTTTGGACAGGAGCAGATACGCAGTATTTT
.	TRBV30	.	TRBJ1-1	CALGELGGTTEAFF	TGTGCCCTAGGGGAACTGGGAGGGACCACTGAAGCTTTCTTT
.	TRBV4-2	.	TRBJ1-1	CASSQENSRAEAFF	TGTGCCAGCAGCCAAGAGAACAGTCGAGCTGAAGCTTTCTTT
.	TRBV30	few	TRBJ2-2	CAWSVQGTGELFF	TGTGCCTGGAGTGTACAGGGCACCGGGGAGCTGTTTTTT
TRBD1	TRBV6-1	.	TRBJ1-2	CASSEVGQDGYTF	TGTGCCAGCAGTGAAGTCGGACAGGATGGCTACACCTTC
.	TRBV7-9	.	TRBJ2-1	CASSLTGSSSYNEQFF	TGTGCCAGCAGCTTAACCGGGTCTAGCTCCTACAATGAGCAGTTCTTC
.	TRBV6-1	.	TRBJ2-2	CASSEVLAVTGASNTGELFF	TGTGCCAGCAGTGAAGTACTAGCCGTAACCGGGGCTTCGAACACCGGGGAGCTGTTTTTT
TRBD2	TRBV7-8	.	TRBJ2-3	CASSLASGADTQYF	TGTGCCAGCAGCTTAGCGAGCGGGGCAGATACGCAGTATTTT
TRBD2	TRBV12-5	once	TRBJ2-1	CASSSGGNEQFF	TGTGCTAGTTCGTCGGGGGGCAATGAGCAGTTCTTC
TRBD2	TRBV27	.	TRBJ2-3	CASSSSTSGAGTQYF	TGTGCCAGCAGTTCCTCTACTAGCGGGGCGGGTACGCAGTATTTT
TRBD1	TRBV5-4	.	TRBJ1-2	CASSPGTGRAGYTF	TGTGCCAGCAGCCCCGGGACAGGGAGAGCTGGCTACACCTTC
TRBD1	TRBV5-1	few	TRBJ1-1	CASSLRGGLNTEAFF	TGCGCCAGCAGCTTGCGAGGGGGCCTCAACACTGAAGCTTTCTTT
TRBD1	TRBV4-2	.	TRBJ1-2	CASSQDTGTGEGYTF	TGTGCCAGCAGCCAAGATACCGGGACAGGGGAAGGCTACACCTTC
.	TRBV19	.	TRBJ1-2	CASKSWQGDGYTF	TGTGCCAGTAAGTCCTGGCAGGGTGATGGCTACACCTTC
.	TRBV28	.	TRBJ2-7	CASSQNGYEQYF	TGTGCCAGCAGTCAGAACGGGTACGAGCAGTACTTC
TRBD2	TRBV7-9	.	TRBJ2-1	CASSWTSGGYNEQFF	TGTGCCAGCAGCTGGACTAGCGGGGGATACAATGAGCAGTTCTTC
.	TRBV28	.	TRBJ2-4	CASSLGKRGENIQYF	TGTGCCAGCAGTTTAGGTAAACGAGGCGAAAACATTCAGTACTTC
.	TRBV5-1	.	TRBJ1-1	CASRGALSGDTEAFF	TGCGCCAGCAGGGGAGCCCTATCGGGGGACACTGAAGCTTTCTTT
.	TRBV5-1	.	TRBJ2-3	CASSSPWAADTQYF	TGCGCCAGCAGCTCACCATGGGCCGCAGATACGCAGTATTTT